Shown below are 15 T cell receptor beta chains from a single sample sequenced in a study of shared clonotypes between healthy human individuals (dated by TCRdb to 2018 to 2021). The method was the immunoSEQ multiplex PCR assay. This immuneACCESS table, as held by TCRdb, lists in-frame sequences with V and J called but not all clones. Of the missing ones, under half trace to an unresolved V gene in checked studies; the others have no known cause. Counted in this sample were about 2.3 million clones; about 92% of them appeared once. The ten largest clones capture 0.39% of the sample. Sequenced input: naive CD4+ T cells from PBMCs. Interpreted using the paper, the cell subset or site label stands for: CD45RA+ positively selected. The source is a man aged 18 to 30 in good health. Some clones in this sample may be carry-over from other donors' samples.

CDR3 protein: CASRGQGAEAGANVLTF. CDR3 DNA: TGTGCCAGCAGGGGGCAGGGGGCGGAGGCTGGGGCCAACGTCCTGACTTTC. This sequence joins TRBV2 and TRBJ2-6; the match to TRBD1 covers 8 bases. The CDR3 length is 17 residues. Trimming cost V 6 bases and J 2 bases; bases outside gene matches: 9. The germline V gene has CDR1 SNHLY and CDR2 FYNNEI.

This chain's CDR3 is CAWSVPRVWNIQYF. Here the CDR3 DNA reads TGTGCCTGGAGTGTACCGAGGGTCTGGAACATTCAGTACTTC. The chain joins TRBV30 to TRBJ2-4; D is perhaps TRBD2 (5 bases). The CDR3 extends over 14 amino acids. V was shortened by 0 bases and J by 7 bases, with 13 bases between the two germline ends. Germline CDR1 GTSNPN, CDR2 SVGIG (reference sequence).

J is TRBJ2-5 and V is TRBV19; no reliable D call. V was pared by 4 bases and J by 2 bases, with 8 bases between. The germline V gene has CDR1 LNHDA and CDR2 SQIVND (reference sequence). The CDR3 is 13 amino acids. The CDR3 region has the DNA TGTGCCAGTAGTACGGACGTACAAGAGACCCAGTACTTC. This gives the protein CASSTDVQETQYF.

This clone was detected only once. The DNA of the CDR3 is TGCAGCGCTACGGGATCAGGGAGTGAAAAACTGTTTTTT. Amino acids: CSATGSGSEKLFF. The chain links TRBV29-1 to TRBJ1-4, with D possibly being TRBD1 (5 bases). Trimming cost V 7 bases and J 7 bases, with 16 bases left between them. Looked up from germline, CDR1 is SQVTM and CDR2 is ANQGSEA. This CDR3 has 13 amino acids.

This clone was picked up a small number of times. The chain recombines TRBV4-2 with TRBJ1-1; 7 bases line up with TRBD1. The junction had 9 bases not matched to a gene; V was cut back by 0 bases and J by 5 bases. This CDR3 comprises 16 residues. Per the germline V gene, CDR1 is LGHNA and CDR2 is YNFKEQ. The CDR3 nucleotides read TGTGCCAGCAGCCAAGAAACAGGGGCGAGAGGGACTGAAGCTTTCTTT. This encodes CASSQETGARGTEAFF.

The chain combines TRBV5-4 with TRBJ2-7, with D tentatively TRBD1 or TRBD2 (5 bases each). V lost 4 bases to trimming and J lost 3 bases, with 14 bases between them. The germline V gene encodes CDR1 SGHNT and CDR2 YYREEE (reference sequence). This CDR3 is built from 14 residues. CDR3 residues: CASSPGLGNYEQYF. In DNA form, the CDR3 reads TGTGCCAGCAGCCCGGGGCTAGGAAACTACGAGCAGTACTTC.

Remarks on this clone: The same CDR3 arises from other DNA sequences in this sample as well. V usage is TRBV7-3 and J usage is TRBJ2-6, with D possibly TRBD2 on 5 matching bases. The germline CDR1 and CDR2 sequences are SGHTA and FQGTGA. CDR3 size: 15 residues. Trimming left V 5 bases short and J 0 bases short, with 8 bases between. CDR3 sequence (DNA): TGTGCCAGCAGCCCTGGAGGCTCTGGGGCCAACGTCCTGACTTTC. Its protein is CASSPGGSGANVLTF. Supplemented by reference TRBV7-3 and TRBJ2-6, the full variable domain reads GAGVSQTPSNKVTEKGKYVELRCDPISGHTALYWYRQSLGQGPEFLIYFQGTGAADDSGLPNDRFFAVRPEGSVSTLKIQRTERGDSAVYLCASSPGGSGANVLTFGAGSRLTVL.

In this sample, this clone turned up a few times. V usage is TRBV19 and J usage is TRBJ1-2; 9 nucleotides align to TRBD1. The germline gives CDR1 LNHDA, CDR2 SQIVND (reference sequence). The CDR3 is made up of 13 amino acids. After removal of 6 bases from V and 8 bases from J, the junction contained 7 bases not matched to a gene. CDR3 region: CASSQDRGRGYTF. CDR3 coding DNA: TGTGCCAGTAGCCAGGACAGGGGACGGGGCTACACCTTC.

To note about this clone: Other DNA variants within this sample encode the same CDR3. This chain joins TRBV2 and TRBJ1-1, with no clear D. The CDR3 sequence is 12 residues long. Germline V gives CDR1 SNHLY, CDR2 FYNNEI. V was cut by 4 bases and J by 2 bases, with 5 bases left in between. The CDR3 DNA reads TGTGCCAGCAGTGTACAAAACACTGAAGCTTTCTTT. Encoded protein: CASSVQNTEAFF.

The chain uses TRBV10-3 and TRBJ2-7; D ambiguous. CDR1 and CDR2 from the germline V gene are ENHRY and SYGVKD. The CDR3 is 12 residues long. The V and J ends lost 10 bases and 0 bases respectively, with 10 bases between them. The CDR3 DNA follows: TGTGCCACGGCCCGGGCCTCCTACGAGCAGTACTTC. Residues: CATARASYEQYF.

This clone turned up a few times. The genes are TRBV4-1 and TRBJ1-3; D remains ambiguous. CDR3 length equals 14 residues. The germline V and J ends were trimmed by 5 bases and 0 bases, with 8 bases remaining between them. Germline CDR1 MGHRA, CDR2 YSYEKL. Written as DNA, the CDR3 is TGCGCCAGCAGCTTAGTAGACTCTGGAAACACCATATATTTT. Residues: CASSLVDSGNTIYF.

This clone was observed a single time. CDR3 sequence reads: CAWSGQVHTIYF. CDR3 sequence (DNA): TGTGCCTGGAGTGGACAGGTCCACACCATATATTTT. V and J are TRBV30 and TRBJ1-3, with D possibly being TRBD1 (6 bases). The CDR3 has 12 residues. V was cut by 1 base and J by 8 bases, with 9 bases left in between. Germline lookup yields CDR1 GTSNPN and CDR2 SVGIG (reference sequence).

Concerning this clone itself: Other nucleotide sequences in the sample specify the same CDR3. The chain couples TRBV28 to TRBJ2-6; no reliable D call. The germline V gene encodes CDR1 MDHEN and CDR2 SYDVKM. The CDR3 is 13 residues long. Trimming cost V 2 bases and J 4 bases, with 3 bases left between them. The CDR3 sequence: CASSLPGANVLTF. CDR3 coding DNA: TGTGCCAGCAGTTTACCCGGGGCCAACGTCCTGACTTTC. The full variable domain, with the rest looked up from reference TRBV28 and TRBJ2-6, is DVKVTQSSRYLVKRTGEKVFLECVQDMDHENMFWYRQDPGLGLRLIYFSYDVKMKEKGDIPEGYSVSREKKERFSLILESASTNQTSMYLCASSLPGANVLTFGAGSRLTVL.

This clone was detected only a few times. This sample also contains other DNA sequences that code for the same CDR3. This chain connects TRBV28 to TRBJ2-5; TRBD2 agrees at 9 bases. Germline V gives CDR1 MDHEN, CDR2 SYDVKM. The CDR3 runs to 14 residues. V trimming: 2 bases; J trimming: 5 bases; junction bases outside the gene matches: 3. The CDR3 loop is CASSLAGGPETQYF. CDR3 DNA sequence: TGTGCCAGCAGTTTAGCGGGAGGGCCGGAGACCCAGTACTTC.

The genes are TRBV11-3 and TRBJ2-1, with D possibly matching TRBD2 (5 bases). Trimming stripped 4 bases from V and 8 bases from J, with 12 bases between. CDR1 is SGHNT and CDR2 is YENEEA in the germline V gene. The CDR3 length is 13 residues. This CDR3 is CASSYDTSHEQFF. The CDR3 nucleotides are TGTGCCAGCAGCTACGACACTAGTCATGAGCAGTTCTTC.